This TCR beta chain stems from a study of T cells after yellow fever vaccination. Trimming removed 5 bases at V and 5 bases at J, with 14 bases between. CDR3 size: 14 residues. CDR1 is ENHRY, CDR2 SYGVKD, per germline. The TCR cDNA carried a universal primer site and UMIs from 5'RACE template switching. TCRdb recomputed calls from the 5' RACE reads with MiXCR, one row per CDR3 protein. The repertoire holds roughly 27,000 distinct CDR3 sequences, with about 5% as singletons. There are a few counts of this clonotype. Its specificity is not known. The study's findings and limits: Only a small proportion of the clonotypes turned up in both the CD4 and the CD8 compartments, likely arising from convergent recombination. Weaker overall was a secondary response that nonetheless peaked faster, on day 5 versus 15.

This chain connects TRBV10-3 to TRBJ2-3; D may match TRBD1 or TRBD2 (5 bases each). The material was CD8+ T cells sorted from PBMCs, obtained 10 days after the yellow fever booster vaccination. This clonotype originated in a man aged 25 to 45 who received the YFV17D yellow fever vaccine. The CDR3 region is CAISLGDLGDTQYF. The DNA of the CDR3 is TGTGCCATCAGTTTGGGGGATCTGGGAGATACGCAGTATTTT.